This is a list of T cell receptor beta chains from one sample in a study of identical twins. TCRdb reprocessed the 5' RACE reads with MiXCR, giving one entry per CDR3 protein. The sample includes about 220,000 distinct CDR3 sequences, about a tenth of them seen just once. Sequenced sample: memory (CD45RO+) T cells sorted from blood. These TCRs come from a woman under 30 in good health. Both conserved end residues are part of each CDR3.

j_gene,v_gene,CDR3aa
TRBJ2-1,TRBV27,CASRVHGGNEQFF
TRBJ1-3,TRBV4-1,CASSQDARAYGNTIYF
TRBJ1-1,TRBV30,CAWSVQGNTEAFF
TRBJ2-2,TRBV6-5,CASSWRGRTGELFF
TRBJ2-6,TRBV20-1,CSASSTGSGANVLTF
TRBJ1-2,TRBV3-1,CASSQRPDTRMGYTF
TRBJ2-1,TRBV12-3/TRBV12-4,CASSPLYEQFF
TRBJ2-1,TRBV20-1,CSARSAGGTYNEQFF
TRBJ2-3,TRBV4-2,CASSQIGLAGARGDTQYF
TRBJ2-3,TRBV6-1,CASTNVGSGGSTDTQYF
TRBJ2-7,TRBV10-3,CAISEQSYEQYF
TRBJ2-7,TRBV28,CASLDPGVSYEQYF
TRBJ2-7,TRBV4-3,CASSHSLVLGYEQYF
TRBJ1-1,TRBV10-1,CASSDGAFVAEAFF
TRBJ2-7,TRBV10-2,CASRSTSGKSEQYF
TRBJ2-2,TRBV3-1,CASKRPATGELFF
TRBJ1-2,TRBV28,CASHVGGDYGYTF
TRBJ1-2,TRBV20-1,CSASPGPAGLYTF
TRBJ2-2,TRBV12-3/TRBV12-4,CASSLMDEGRSPGELFF
TRBJ2-1,TRBV9,CASGGYSYNEQFF
TRBJ2-4,TRBV14,CASSQVAGRKNIQYF
TRBJ2-7,TRBV11-2,CASSLEVAGDYEQYF
TRBJ2-1,TRBV20-1,CSAALAGGRNEQFF
TRBJ2-7,TRBV6-1,CASSPGGRGYEQYF
TRBJ2-2,TRBV20-1,CSARDLAADTGELFF
TRBJ2-3,TRBV18,CASSPGFGDTQYF
TRBJ2-3,TRBV25-1,CASSGGLPLGDTQYF
TRBJ2-3,TRBV20-1,CSARVVGGSGGAGLQYF
TRBJ1-5,TRBV20-1,CSARDLQPQHF
TRBJ2-3,TRBV6-2/TRBV6-3,CASQTGGFSTDTQYF
TRBJ1-2,TRBV20-1,CSAKTGGNYGYTF
TRBJ2-4,TRBV7-9,CASSLIQGNIQYF
TRBJ2-3,TRBV20-1,CSACRLAGTDTQYF
TRBJ2-3,TRBV30,CAWSVQDTQYF
TRBJ2-3,TRBV20-1,CSAGQASPDTQYF
TRBJ2-2,TRBV27,CASSLSPENANTGELFF
TRBJ2-1,TRBV15,CATLQKGSGRHEQFF
TRBJ2-5,TRBV20-1,CSARVRNQETQYF
TRBJ2-1,TRBV3-1,CASSQDSNEQFF
TRBJ2-7,TRBV9,CASSPLERASYEQYF
TRBJ2-7,TRBV7-2,CASSRRGGDEQYF
TRBJ1-1,TRBV9,CASSVQGHNTEAFF
TRBJ2-3,TRBV3-1,CASSQALAGGTDTQYF
TRBJ1-5,TRBV10-3,CAISEFGTSNQPQHF